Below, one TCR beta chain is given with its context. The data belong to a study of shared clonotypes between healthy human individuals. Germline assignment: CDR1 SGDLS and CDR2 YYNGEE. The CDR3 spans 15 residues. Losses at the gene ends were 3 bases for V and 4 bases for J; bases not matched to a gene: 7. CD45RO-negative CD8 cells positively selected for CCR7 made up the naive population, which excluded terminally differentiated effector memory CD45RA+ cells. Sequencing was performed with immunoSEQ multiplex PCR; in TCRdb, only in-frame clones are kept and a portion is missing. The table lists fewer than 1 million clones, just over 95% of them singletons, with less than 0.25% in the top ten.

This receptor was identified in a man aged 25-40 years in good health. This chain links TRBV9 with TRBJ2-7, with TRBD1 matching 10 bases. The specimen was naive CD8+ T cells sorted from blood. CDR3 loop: CASSEAGTGEYEQYF. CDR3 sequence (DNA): TGTGCCAGCAGCGAGGCCGGGACAGGGGAATACGAGCAGTACTTC. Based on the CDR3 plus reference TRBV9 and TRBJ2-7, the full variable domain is DSGVTQTPKHLITATGQRVTLRCSPRSGDLSVYWYQQSLDQGLQFLIQYYNGEERAKGNILERFSAQQFPDLHSELNLSSLELGDSALYFCASSEAGTGEYEQYFGPGTRLTVT.